This T cell receptor (beta chain) was documented in a study of regulatory T cells in long-lasting Graves disease. Regarding time point: newly diagnosed GD, antithyroid drugs for less than 3 months. From RNA extracted from PBMCs, the TCR library was made. Per American Thyroid Association guidelines, Graves' disease was diagnosed. Broader study findings: Graves' patients with persistent disease showed TCR diversity lower than patients newly diagnosed.

This CDR3 comprises 14 residues. The germline V and J ends were trimmed by 6 bases and 6 bases, with 15 bases remaining between them. CDR1 is MNHEY and CDR2 is SMNVEV in the germline V gene (reference sequence). Arm-PCR of CDR3 regions with iRepertoire HTBI primers generated TCR beta libraries. TCRdb independently ran MiXCR on the multiplex PCR reads; one entry per CDR3 protein. In the table there are roughly 410,000 distinct CDR3 sequences, approximately 16% of which are singletons. This clonotype was counted only a few times. Its specificity is unknown. These data were also reused for a study on T cells in Graves' hyperthyroidism and ophthalmopathy. That paper states: An initial round of RT-PCR targeting the TCR CDR3 relied on the HTBI primer set. Within blood appeared most thyroid clonotypes that had expanded above 0.001.

This rearrangement joins TRBV27 to TRBJ2-1, with D perhaps assigned TRBD1 or TRBD2 (5 bases each). This clonotype was obtained from a woman aged 40 to 50 with Graves disease. Specimen: peripheral blood mononuclear cells (PBMCs), collected at new diagnosis, from a patient treated with antithyroid drugs. The CDR3 DNA is TGTGCCAGCAGCTTCGGCCCTGGGACCAATGAGCAGTTCTTC. Encoded protein: CASSFGPGTNEQFF.